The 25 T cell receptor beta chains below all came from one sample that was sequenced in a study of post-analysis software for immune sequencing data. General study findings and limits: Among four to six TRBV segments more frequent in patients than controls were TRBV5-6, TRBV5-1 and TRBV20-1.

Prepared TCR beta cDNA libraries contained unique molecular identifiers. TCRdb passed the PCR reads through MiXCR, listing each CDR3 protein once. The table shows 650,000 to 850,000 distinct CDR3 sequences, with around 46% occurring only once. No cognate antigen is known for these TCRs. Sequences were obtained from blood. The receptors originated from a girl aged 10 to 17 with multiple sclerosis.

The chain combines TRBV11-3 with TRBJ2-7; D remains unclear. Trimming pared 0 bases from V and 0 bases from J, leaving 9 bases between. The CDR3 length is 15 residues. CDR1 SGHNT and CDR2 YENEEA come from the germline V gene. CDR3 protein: CASSLDFAFSYEQYF. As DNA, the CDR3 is TGTGCCAGCAGCTTAGACTTCGCATTCTCCTACGAGCAGTACTTC. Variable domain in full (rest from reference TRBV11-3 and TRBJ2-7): EAGVVQSPRYKIIEKKQPVAFWCNPISGHNTLYWYLQNLGQGPELLIRYENEEAVDDSQLPKDRFSAERLKGVDSTLKIQPAELGDSAVYLCASSLDFAFSYEQYFGPGTRLTVT.

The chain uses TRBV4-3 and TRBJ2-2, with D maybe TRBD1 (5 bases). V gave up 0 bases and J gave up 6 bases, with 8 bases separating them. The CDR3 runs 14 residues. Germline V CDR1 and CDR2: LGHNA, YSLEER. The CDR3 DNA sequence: TGCGCCAGCAGCCAAGATATGGGGCCCGGGGAGCTGTTTTTT. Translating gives CASSQDMGPGELFF.

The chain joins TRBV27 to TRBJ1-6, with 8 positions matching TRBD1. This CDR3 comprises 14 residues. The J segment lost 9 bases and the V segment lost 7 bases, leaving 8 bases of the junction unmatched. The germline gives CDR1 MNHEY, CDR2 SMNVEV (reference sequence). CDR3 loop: CASTPTGVFSPLHF. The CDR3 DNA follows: TGTGCCAGCACCCCGACAGGGGTGTTTTCACCCCTCCACTTT.

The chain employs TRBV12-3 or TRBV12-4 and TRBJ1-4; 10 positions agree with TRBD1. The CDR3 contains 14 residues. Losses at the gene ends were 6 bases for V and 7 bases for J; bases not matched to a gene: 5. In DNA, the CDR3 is TGTGCCAGCAGCGGACAGGGGGGTATTGAAAAACTGTTTTTT. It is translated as CASSGQGGIEKLFF.

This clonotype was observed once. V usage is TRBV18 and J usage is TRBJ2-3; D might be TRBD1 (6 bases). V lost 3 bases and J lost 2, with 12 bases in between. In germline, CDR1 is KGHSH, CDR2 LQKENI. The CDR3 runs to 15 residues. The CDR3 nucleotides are TGTGCCAGCTCACCCCTACAGGGTAACACAGATACGCAGTATTTT. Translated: CASSPLQGNTDTQYF.

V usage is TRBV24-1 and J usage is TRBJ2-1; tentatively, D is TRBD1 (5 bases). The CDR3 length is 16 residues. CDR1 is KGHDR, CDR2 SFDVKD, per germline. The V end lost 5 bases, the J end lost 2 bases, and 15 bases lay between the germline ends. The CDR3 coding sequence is TGTGCCACCAGTGGGTCCGAGGACACTGCCTACAATGAGCAGTTCTTC. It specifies CATSGSEDTAYNEQFF.

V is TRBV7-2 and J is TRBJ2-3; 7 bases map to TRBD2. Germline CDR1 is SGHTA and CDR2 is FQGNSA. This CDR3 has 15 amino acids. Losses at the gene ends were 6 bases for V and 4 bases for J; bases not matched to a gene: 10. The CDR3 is CASSQLASKADTQYF. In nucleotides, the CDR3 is TGTGCCAGCAGTCAACTAGCGTCTAAGGCAGATACGCAGTATTTT.

The CDR3: CASSLKQGEWYGYTF. The CDR3 DNA follows: TGTGCCAGCAGCTTGAAACAGGGGGAATGGTATGGCTACACCTTC. This rearrangement joins TRBV7-2 to TRBJ1-2, with 8 bases fitting TRBD1. There are 15 residues in the CDR3. Germline loops: CDR1 SGHTA, CDR2 FQGNSA. The J segment lost 5 bases and the V segment lost 3 bases, leaving 8 bases of the junction unmatched.

CDR3 DNA: TGTGCCAGCAGCGTCGTGGCCCACCAAGAGACCCAGTACTTC. Protein: CASSVVAHQETQYF. The chain links TRBV7-9 to TRBJ2-5; D is ambiguous. Trimming pared 5 bases from V and 0 bases from J, leaving 10 bases between. Looked up from germline, CDR1 is SEHNR and CDR2 is FQNEAQ (reference sequence). This CDR3 spans 14 amino acids.

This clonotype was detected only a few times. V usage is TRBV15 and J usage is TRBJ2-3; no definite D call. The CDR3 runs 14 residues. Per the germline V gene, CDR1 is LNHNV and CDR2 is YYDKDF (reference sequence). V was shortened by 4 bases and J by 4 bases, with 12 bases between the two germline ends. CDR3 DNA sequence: TGTGCCACCAGCACCGCCCGGTGGGCAGATACGCAGTATTTT. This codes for CATSTARWADTQYF.

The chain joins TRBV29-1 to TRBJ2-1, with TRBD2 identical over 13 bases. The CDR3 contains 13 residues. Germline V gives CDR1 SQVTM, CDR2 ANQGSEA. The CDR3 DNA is TGCAGTCAAGGACTAGCGGGAGTCGGTGAGCAGTTCTTC. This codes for CSQGLAGVGEQFF.

The CDR3 sequence is CASSHGTGVQPQHF. The CDR3 bases are TGCGCCAGCAGCCACGGGACAGGGGTTCAGCCCCAGCATTTT. This chain connects TRBV4-1 to TRBJ1-5, with 10 bases matching TRBD1. CDR1 is MGHRA, CDR2 YSYEKL, per germline. This CDR3 comprises 14 residues. The J segment lost 6 bases and the V segment lost 3 bases, leaving 2 bases of the junction unmatched.

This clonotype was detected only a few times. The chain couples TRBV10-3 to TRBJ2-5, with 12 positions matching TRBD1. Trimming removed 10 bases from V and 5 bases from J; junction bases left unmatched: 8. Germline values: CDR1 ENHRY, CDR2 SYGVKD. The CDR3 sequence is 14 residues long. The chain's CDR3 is CATGTGGVGETQYF. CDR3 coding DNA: TGTGCCACCGGGACAGGGGGCGTCGGGGAGACCCAGTACTTC.

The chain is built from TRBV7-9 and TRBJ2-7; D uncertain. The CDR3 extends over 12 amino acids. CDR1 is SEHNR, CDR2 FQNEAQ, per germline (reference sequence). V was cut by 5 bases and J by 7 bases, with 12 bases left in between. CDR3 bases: TGTGCCAGCAGCCACGGCGCTACTGAGCAGTACTTC. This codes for CASSHGATEQYF. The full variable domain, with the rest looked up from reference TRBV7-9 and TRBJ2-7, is DTGVSQNPRHKITKRGQNVTFRCDPISEHNRLYWYRQTLGQGPEFLTYFQNEAQLEKSRLLSDRFSAERPKGSFSTLEIQRTEQGDSAMYLCASSHGATEQYFGPGTRLTVT.

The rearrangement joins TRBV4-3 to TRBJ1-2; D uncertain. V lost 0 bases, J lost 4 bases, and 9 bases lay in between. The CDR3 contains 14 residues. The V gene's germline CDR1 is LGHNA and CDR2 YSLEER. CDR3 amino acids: CASSQDPNSYGYTF. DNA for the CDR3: TGCGCCAGCAGCCAAGATCCCAACAGCTATGGCTACACCTTC.

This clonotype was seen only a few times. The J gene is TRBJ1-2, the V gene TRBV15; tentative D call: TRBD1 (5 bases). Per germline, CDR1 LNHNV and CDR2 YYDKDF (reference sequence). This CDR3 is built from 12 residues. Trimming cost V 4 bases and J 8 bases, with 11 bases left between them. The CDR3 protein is CATSMGRGGYTF. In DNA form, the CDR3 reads TGTGCCACCAGCATGGGTCGGGGCGGCTACACCTTC.

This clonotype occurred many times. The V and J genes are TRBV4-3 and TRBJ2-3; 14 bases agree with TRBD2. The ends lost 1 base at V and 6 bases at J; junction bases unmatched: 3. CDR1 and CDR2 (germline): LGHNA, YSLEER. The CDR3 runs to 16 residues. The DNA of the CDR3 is TGCGCCAGCAGCCAAGGACTAGCGGGAGGGGCGGATACGCAGTATTTT. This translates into CASSQGLAGGADTQYF.

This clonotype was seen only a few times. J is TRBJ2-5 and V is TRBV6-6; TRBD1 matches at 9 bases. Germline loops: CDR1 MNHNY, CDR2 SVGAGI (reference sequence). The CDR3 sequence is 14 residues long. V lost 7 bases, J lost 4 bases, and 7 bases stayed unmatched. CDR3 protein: CASTLTGGGETQYF. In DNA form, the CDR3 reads TGTGCCAGCACCTTGACAGGGGGGGGAGAGACCCAGTACTTC.

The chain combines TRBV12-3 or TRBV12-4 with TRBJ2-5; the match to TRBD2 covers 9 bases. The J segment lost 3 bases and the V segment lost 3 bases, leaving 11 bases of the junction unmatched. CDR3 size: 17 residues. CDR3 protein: CASSLHPNSGSEETQYF. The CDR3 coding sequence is TGTGCCAGCAGTTTGCATCCCAATAGCGGGAGTGAAGAGACCCAGTACTTC.

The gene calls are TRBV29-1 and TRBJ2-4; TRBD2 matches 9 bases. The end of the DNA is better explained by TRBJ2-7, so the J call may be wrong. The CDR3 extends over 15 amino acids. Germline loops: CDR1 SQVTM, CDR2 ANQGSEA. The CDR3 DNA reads TGCAGCGTTGAAGTGGGGGCTAGCGGGAACGGCGAGCAGTACTTC. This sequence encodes CSVEVGASGNGEQYF.

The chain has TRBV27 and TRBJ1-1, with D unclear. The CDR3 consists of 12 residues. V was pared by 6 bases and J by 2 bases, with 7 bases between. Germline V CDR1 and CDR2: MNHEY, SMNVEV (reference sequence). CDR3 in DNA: TGTGCCAGCAGGGTAGGCAACACTGAAGCTTTCTTT. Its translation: CASRVGNTEAFF.

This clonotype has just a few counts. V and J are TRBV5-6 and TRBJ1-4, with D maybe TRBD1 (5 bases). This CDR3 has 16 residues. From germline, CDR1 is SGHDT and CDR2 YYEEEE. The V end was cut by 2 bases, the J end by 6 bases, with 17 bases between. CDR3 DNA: TGTGCCAGCAGCTTTGGGTCGTTTGGGGACTATGAAAAACTGTTTTTT. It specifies CASSFGSFGDYEKLFF.

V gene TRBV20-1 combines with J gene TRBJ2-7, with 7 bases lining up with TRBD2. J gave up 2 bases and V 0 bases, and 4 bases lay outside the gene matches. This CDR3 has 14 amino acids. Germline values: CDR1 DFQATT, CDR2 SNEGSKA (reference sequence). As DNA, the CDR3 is TGCAGTGCTAGAGATAATGGGAGGGCCTACGAGCAGTACTTC. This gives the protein CSARDNGRAYEQYF.

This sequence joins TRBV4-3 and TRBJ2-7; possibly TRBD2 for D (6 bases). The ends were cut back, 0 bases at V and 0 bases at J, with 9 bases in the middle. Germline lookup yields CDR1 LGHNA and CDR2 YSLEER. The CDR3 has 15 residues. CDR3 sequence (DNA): TGCGCCAGCAGCCAAGATGGGGGGACCTCCTACGAGCAGTACTTC. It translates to CASSQDGGTSYEQYF.

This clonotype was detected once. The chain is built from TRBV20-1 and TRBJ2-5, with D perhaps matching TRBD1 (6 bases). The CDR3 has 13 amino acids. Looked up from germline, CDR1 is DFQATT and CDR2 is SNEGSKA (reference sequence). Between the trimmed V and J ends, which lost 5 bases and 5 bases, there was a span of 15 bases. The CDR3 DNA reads TGCAGTGCTGCGCAAACAGGGCGGGAGACCCAGTACTTC. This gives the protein CSAAQTGRETQYF.